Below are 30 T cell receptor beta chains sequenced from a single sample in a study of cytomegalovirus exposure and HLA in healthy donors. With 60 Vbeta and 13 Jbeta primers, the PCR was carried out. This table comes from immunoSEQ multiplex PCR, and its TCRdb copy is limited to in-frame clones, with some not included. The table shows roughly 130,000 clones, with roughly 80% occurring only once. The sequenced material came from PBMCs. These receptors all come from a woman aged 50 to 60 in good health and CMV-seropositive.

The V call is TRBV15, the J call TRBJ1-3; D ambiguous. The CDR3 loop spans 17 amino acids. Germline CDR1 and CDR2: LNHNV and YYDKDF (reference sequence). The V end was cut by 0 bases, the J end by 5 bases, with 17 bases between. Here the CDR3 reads CATSRDRGLNNRNTIYF. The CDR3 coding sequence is TGTGCCACCAGCAGAGATCGCGGGTTAAACAATAGAAACACCATATATTTT.

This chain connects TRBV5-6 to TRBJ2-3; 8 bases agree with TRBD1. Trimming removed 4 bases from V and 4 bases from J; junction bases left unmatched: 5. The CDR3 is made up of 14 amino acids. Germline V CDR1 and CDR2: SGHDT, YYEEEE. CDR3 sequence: CASSRQGSADTQYF. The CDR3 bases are TGTGCCAGCAGCCGACAGGGGAGTGCAGATACGCAGTATTTT.

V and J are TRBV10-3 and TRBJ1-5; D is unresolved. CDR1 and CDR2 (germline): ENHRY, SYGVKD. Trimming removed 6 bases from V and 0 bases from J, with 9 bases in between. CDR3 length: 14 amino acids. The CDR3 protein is CAIRDGGSNQPQHF. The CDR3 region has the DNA TGTGCCATCAGGGATGGAGGTAGCAATCAGCCCCAGCATTTT.

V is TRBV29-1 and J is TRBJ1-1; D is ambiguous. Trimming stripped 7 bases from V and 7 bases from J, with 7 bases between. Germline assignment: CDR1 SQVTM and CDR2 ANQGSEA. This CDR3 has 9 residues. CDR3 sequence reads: CSGGIEAFF. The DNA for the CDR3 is TGCAGCGGAGGGATTGAAGCTTTCTTT. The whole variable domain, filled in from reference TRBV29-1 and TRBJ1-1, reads SAVISQKPSRDICQRGTSLTIQCQVDSQVTMMFWYRQQPGQSLTLIATANQGSEATYESGFVIDKFPISRPNLTFSTLTVSNMSPEDSSIYLCSGGIEAFFGQGTRLTVV.

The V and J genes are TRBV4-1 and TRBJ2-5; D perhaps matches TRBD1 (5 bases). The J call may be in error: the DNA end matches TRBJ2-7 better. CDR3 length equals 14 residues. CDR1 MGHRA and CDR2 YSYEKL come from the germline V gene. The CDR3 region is CASSPGSGQNEQYF. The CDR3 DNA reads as TGCGCCAGCAGCCCCGGGTCAGGGCAGAACGAGCAGTACTTC.

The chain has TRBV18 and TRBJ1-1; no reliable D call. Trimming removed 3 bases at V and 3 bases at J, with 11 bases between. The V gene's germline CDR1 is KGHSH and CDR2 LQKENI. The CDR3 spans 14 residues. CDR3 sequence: CASSPPSSDTEAFF. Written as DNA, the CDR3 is TGTGCCAGCTCACCGCCGTCTTCGGACACTGAAGCTTTCTTT. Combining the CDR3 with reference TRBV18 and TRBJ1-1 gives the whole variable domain NAGVMQNPRHLVRRRGQEARLRCSPMKGHSHVYWYRQLPEEGLKFMVYLQKENIIDESGMPKERFSAEFPKEGPSILRIQQVVRGDSAAYFCASSPPSSDTEAFFGQGTRLTVV.

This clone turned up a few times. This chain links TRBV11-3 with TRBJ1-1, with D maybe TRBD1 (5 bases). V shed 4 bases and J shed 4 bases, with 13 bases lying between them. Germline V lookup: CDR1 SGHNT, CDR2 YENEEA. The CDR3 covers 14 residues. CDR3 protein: CASSSGGVGTEAFF. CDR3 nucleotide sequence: TGTGCCAGCAGCTCCGGGGGGGTGGGCACTGAAGCTTTCTTT. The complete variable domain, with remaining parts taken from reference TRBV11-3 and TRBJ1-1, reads EAGVVQSPRYKIIEKKQPVAFWCNPISGHNTLYWYLQNLGQGPELLIRYENEEAVDDSQLPKDRFSAERLKGVDSTLKIQPAELGDSAVYLCASSSGGVGTEAFFGQGTRLTVV.

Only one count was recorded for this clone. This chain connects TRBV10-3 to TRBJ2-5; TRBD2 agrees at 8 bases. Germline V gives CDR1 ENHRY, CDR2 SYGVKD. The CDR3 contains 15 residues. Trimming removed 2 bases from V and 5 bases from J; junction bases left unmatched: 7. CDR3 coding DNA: TGTGCCATCAGTGAGCCCCGGGGGGGTGGGGAGACCCAGTACTTC. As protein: CAISEPRGGGETQYF.

The CDR3 loop reads CASSVEGGGGFTDTQYF. The CDR3 DNA follows: TGTGCCAGCAGCGTAGAAGGGGGAGGGGGATTCACAGATACGCAGTATTTT. The V gene is TRBV9, the J gene TRBJ2-3; tentative D call: TRBD2 (7 bases). Germline-derived CDR1 and CDR2 are SGDLS and YYNGEE. V lost 0 bases and J lost 2, with 16 bases in between. The length of the CDR3 is 17 residues.

CDR3 sequence (DNA): TGTGCCAGCAGTGTGCCCCCCGGGACAGGGGTTGGAAAACTGTTTTTT. This sequence encodes CASSVPPGTGVGKLFF. This sequence joins TRBV6-1 and TRBJ1-4; 10 bases align to TRBD1. Per the germline V gene, CDR1 is MNHNS and CDR2 is SASEGT. The CDR3 has 16 residues. The V gene end was trimmed by 4 bases and the J gene end by 10 bases; junction bases not matched to a gene: 12.

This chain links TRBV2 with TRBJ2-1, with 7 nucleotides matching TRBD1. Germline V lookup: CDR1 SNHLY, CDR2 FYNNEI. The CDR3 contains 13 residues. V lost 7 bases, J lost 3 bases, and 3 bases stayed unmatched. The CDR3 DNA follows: TGTGCCAGCATCACAGGGGTCTACAATGAGCAGTTCTTC. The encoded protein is CASITGVYNEQFF.

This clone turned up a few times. DNA for the CDR3: TGTGCCAGCAGTCCCCTACCCACAGGGACTAGCTCCTACGAGCAGTACTTC. It codes for CASSPLPTGTSSYEQYF. V is TRBV28 and J is TRBJ2-7; 8 bases are a match to TRBD2. Germline lookup yields CDR1 MDHEN and CDR2 SYDVKM. The CDR3 totals 17 residues. V shed 5 bases, J shed 0 bases, and the junction held 12 bases outside the gene matches. Full variable domain (missing parts from reference TRBV28 and TRBJ2-7): DVKVTQSSRYLVKRTGEKVFLECVQDMDHENMFWYRQDPGLGLRLIYFSYDVKMKEKGDIPEGYSVSREKKERFSLILESASTNQTSMYLCASSPLPTGTSSYEQYFGPGTRLTVT.

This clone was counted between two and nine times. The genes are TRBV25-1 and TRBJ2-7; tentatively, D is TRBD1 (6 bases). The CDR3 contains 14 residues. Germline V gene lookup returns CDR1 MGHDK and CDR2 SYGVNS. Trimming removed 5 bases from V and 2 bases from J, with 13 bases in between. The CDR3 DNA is TGTGCCAGCAGTCTTCCCGGGACAACCTACGAGCAGTACTTC. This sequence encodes CASSLPGTTYEQYF.

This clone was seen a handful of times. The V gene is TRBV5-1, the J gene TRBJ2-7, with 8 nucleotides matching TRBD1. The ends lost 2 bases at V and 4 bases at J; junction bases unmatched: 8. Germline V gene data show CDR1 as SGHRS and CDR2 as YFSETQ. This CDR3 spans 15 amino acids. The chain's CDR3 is CASSFTGQGRYEQYF. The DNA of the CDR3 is TGCGCCAGCAGCTTTACCGGACAGGGAAGATACGAGCAGTACTTC.

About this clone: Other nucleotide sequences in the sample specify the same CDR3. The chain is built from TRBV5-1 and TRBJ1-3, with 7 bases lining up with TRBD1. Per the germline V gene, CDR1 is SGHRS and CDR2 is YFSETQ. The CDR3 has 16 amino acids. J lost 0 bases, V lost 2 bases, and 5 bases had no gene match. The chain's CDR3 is CASSFTQGSSGNTIYF. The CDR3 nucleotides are TGCGCCAGCAGCTTCACACAGGGGAGCTCTGGAAACACCATATATTTT.

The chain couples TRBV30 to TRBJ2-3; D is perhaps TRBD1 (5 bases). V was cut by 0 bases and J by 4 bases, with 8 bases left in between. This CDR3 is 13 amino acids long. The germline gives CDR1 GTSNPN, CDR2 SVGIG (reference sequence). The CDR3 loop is CAWSVGVPDTQYF. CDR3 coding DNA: TGTGCCTGGAGTGTAGGGGTCCCAGATACGCAGTATTTT.

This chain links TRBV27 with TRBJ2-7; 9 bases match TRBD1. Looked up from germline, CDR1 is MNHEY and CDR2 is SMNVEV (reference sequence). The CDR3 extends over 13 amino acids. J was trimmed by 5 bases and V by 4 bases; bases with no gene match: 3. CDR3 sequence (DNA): TGTGCCAGCAGTTCATGGGACAGGGACGAGCAGTACTTC. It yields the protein CASSSWDRDEQYF.

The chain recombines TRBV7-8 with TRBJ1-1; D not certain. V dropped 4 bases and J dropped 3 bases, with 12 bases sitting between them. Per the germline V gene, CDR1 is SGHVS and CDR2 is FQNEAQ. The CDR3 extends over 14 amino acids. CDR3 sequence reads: CASSSWTRDTEAFF. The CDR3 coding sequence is TGTGCCAGCAGCTCGTGGACTCGCGACACTGAAGCTTTCTTT. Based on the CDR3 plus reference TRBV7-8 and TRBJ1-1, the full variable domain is GAGVSQSPRYKVAKRGQDVALRCDPISGHVSLFWYQQALGQGPEFLTYFQNEAQLDKSGLPSDRFFAERPEGSVSTLKIQRTQQEDSAVYLCASSSWTRDTEAFFGQGTRLTVV.

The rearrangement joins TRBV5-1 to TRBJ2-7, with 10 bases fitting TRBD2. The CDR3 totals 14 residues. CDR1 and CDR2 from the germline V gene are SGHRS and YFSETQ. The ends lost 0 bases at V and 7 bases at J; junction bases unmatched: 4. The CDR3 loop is CASSLGSGGQEQYF. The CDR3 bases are TGCGCCAGCAGCTTGGGTAGCGGGGGGCAGGAGCAGTACTTC.

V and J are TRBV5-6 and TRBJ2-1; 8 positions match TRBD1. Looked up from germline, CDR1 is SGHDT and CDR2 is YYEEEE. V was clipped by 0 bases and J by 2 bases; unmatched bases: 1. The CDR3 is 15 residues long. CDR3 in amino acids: CASSLGDRPYNEQFF. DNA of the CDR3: TGTGCCAGCAGCTTGGGGGACAGGCCCTACAATGAGCAGTTCTTC.

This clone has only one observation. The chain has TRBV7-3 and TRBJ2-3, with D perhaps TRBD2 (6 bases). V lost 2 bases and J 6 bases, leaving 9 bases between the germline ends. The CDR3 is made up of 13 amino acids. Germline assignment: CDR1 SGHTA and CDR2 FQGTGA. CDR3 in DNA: TGTGCCAGCAGCTTACGGGAGAAGGATACGCAGTATTTT. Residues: CASSLREKDTQYF.

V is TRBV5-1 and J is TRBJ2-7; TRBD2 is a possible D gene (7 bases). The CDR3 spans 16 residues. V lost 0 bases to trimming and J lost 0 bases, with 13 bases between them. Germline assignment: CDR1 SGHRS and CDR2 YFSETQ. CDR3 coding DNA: TGCGCCAGCAGCTTGGACGGGGGGCCGGGCTCCTACGAGCAGTACTTC. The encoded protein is CASSLDGGPGSYEQYF.

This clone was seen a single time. In DNA, the CDR3 is TGTGCCAGCAGCCACGGGACAGGAGTAACCCCTTCCTACAATGAGCAGTTCTTC. It encodes CASSHGTGVTPSYNEQFF. This chain joins TRBV11-3 and TRBJ2-1; 8 nucleotides align to TRBD1. The CDR3 is 18 amino acids. The J segment lost 1 base and the V segment lost 5 bases, leaving 13 bases of the junction unmatched. Germline values: CDR1 SGHNT, CDR2 YENEEA.

The CDR3 spells CASSLTSGLTDTQYF. In nucleotides, the CDR3 is TGCGCCAGCAGCCTCACTAGCGGGCTCACAGATACGCAGTATTTT. J is TRBJ2-3 and V is TRBV5-1, with TRBD2 matching over 9 bases. With 4 bases clipped from V and 2 bases from J, the junction kept 5 bases outside the gene matches. Looked up from germline, CDR1 is SGHRS and CDR2 is YFSETQ. This CDR3 is 15 amino acids long.

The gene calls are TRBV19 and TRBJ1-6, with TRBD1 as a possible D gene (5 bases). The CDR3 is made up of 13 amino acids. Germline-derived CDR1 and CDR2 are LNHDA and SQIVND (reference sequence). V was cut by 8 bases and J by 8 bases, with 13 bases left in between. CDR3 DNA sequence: TGTGCCAGTGGCTTGACGACAGATTCACCCCTCCACTTT. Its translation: CASGLTTDSPLHF.

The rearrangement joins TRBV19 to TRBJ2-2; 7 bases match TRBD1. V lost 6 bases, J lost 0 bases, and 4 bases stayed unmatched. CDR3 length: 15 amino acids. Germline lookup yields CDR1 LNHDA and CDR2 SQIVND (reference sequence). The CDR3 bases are TGTGCCAGTAGATTGGGACAGACGAACACCGGGGAGCTGTTTTTT. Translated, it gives CASRLGQTNTGELFF.

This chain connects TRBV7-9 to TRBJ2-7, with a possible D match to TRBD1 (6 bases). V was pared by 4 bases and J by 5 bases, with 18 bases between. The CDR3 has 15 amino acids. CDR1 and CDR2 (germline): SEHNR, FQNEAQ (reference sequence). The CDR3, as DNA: TGTGCCAGCAGCTATTCACAGGGTAACAAGAACGAGCAGTACTTC. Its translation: CASSYSQGNKNEQYF.

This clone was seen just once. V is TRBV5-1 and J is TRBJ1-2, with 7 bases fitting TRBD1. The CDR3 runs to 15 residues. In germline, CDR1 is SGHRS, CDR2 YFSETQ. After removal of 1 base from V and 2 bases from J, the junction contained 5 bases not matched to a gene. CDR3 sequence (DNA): TGCGCCAGCAGCTTGAGTCCAGGGGGGAACTATGGCTACACCTTC. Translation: CASSLSPGGNYGYTF.

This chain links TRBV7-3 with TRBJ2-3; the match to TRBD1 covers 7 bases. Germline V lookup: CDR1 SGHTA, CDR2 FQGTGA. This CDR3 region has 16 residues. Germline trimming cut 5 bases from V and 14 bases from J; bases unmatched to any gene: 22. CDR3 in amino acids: CASSHPGEGAPAVGYF. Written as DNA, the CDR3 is TGTGCCAGCAGCCACCCGGGCGAGGGGGCGCCCGCCGTTGGGTATTTT. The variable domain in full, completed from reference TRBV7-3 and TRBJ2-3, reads GAGVSQTPSNKVTEKGKYVELRCDPISGHTALYWYRQSLGQGPEFLIYFQGTGAADDSGLPNDRFFAVRPEGSVSTLKIQRTERGDSAVYLCASSHPGEGAPAVGYFGPGTRLTVL.

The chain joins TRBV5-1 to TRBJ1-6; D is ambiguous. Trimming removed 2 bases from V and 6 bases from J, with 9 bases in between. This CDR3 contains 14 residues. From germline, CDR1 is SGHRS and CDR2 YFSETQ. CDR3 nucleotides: TGCGCCAGCAGCTTCGGGGAATTTAATTCACCCCTCCACTTT. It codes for CASSFGEFNSPLHF.